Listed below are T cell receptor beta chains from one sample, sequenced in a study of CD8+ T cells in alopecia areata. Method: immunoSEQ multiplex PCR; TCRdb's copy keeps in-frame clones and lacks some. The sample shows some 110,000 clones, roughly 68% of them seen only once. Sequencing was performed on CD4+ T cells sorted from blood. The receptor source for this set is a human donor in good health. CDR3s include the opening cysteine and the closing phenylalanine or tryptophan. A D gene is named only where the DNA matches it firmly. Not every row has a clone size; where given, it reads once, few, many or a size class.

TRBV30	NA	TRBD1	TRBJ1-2	CAGGTVTNYGYTF	TGTGCCGGCGGGACAGTGACGAACTATGGCTACACCTTC
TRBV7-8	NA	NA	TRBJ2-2	CASSLGASNTGELFF	TGTGCCAGCAGCCTTGGGGCCTCAAACACCGGGGAGCTGTTTTTT
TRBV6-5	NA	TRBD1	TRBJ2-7	CASSDRGDEQYF	TGTGCCAGCAGTGACAGGGGAGACGAGCAGTACTTC
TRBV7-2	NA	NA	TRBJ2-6	CASSLAARASSGANVLTF	TGTGCCAGCAGCTTAGCGGCCAGGGCGAGCTCTGGGGCCAACGTCCTGACTTTC
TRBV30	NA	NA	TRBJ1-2	CAWKHRVDGYTF	TGTGCCTGGAAGCACAGGGTGGATGGCTACACCTTC
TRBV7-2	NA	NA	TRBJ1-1	CASSFATNTEAFF	TGTGCCAGCAGCTTCGCGACGAACACTGAAGCTTTCTTT
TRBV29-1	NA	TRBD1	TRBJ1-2	CSVEDRALDGYTF	TGCAGCGTTGAGGACAGGGCCTTGGATGGCTACACCTTC
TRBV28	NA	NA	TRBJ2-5	CASSLPGERQETQYF	TGTGCCAGCAGTCTTCCTGGGGAGAGGCAAGAGACCCAGTACTTC
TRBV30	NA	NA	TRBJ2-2	CAWSASGHTGELFF	TGTGCCTGGAGCGCCTCAGGGCACACCGGGGAGCTGTTTTTT
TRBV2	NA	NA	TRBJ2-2	CASSGERDTGELFF	TGTGCCAGCAGTGGGGAGAGGGATACCGGGGAGCTGTTTTTT
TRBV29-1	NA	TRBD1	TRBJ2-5	CSVRTGEYQETQYF	TGCAGCGTCCGGACAGGGGAGTACCAAGAGACCCAGTACTTC
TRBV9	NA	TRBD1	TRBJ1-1	CASSFTTGDGAFYMNTEAFF	TGTGCCAGCAGCTTCACTACAGGGGATGGGGCGTTTTACATGAACACTGAAGCTTTCTTT
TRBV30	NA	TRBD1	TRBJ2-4	CAWSDRAIRLGKNIQYF	TGTGCCTGGTCGGACAGGGCTATACGATTGGGCAAAAACATTCAGTACTTC
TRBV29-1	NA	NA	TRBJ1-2	CSSLGLYGYTF	TGCAGCTCCCTGGGCCTTTATGGCTACACCTTC
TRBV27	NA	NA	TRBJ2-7	CASSFIGVGEQYF	TGTGCCAGCAGCTTTATCGGAGTAGGCGAGCAGTACTTC
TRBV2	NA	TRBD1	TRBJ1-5	CASSGTGGENQPQHF	TGTGCCAGCAGTGGGACAGGGGGAGAAAATCAGCCCCAGCATTTT
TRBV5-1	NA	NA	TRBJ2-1	CASNESPGVAEQFF	TGCGCCAGCAACGAATCTCCGGGAGTGGCTGAGCAGTTCTTC
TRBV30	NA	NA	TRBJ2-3	CAWSVRWDTQYF	TGTGCCTGGAGTGTAAGGTGGGATACGCAGTATTTT
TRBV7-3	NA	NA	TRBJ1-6	CASSFGGENSPLHF	TGTGCCAGCAGCTTCGGGGGCGAGAATTCACCCCTCCACTTT
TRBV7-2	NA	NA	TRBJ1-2	CASSPAGGDLKDGYTF	TGTGCCAGCAGCCCCGCCGGTGGGGACCTTAAGGATGGCTACACCTTC
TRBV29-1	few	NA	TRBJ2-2	CSVEGGRGELFF	TGCAGCGTTGAAGGGGGGCGCGGGGAGCTGTTTTTT